This passage covers 28 T cell receptor beta chains from one sample sequenced in a study of CD8+CD57+ T cells in acquired aplastic anemia. Genomic DNA provided the template from which TCR beta VDJ and CDR3 profiles were obtained. TCRdb itself ran the reads through MiXCR, one entry per CDR3 protein. Of 310,000 or so distinct CDR3 sequences listed, approximately 60% are singletons. In patients chosen for sequencing, flow cytometry had shown CD8+CD57+ cell expansion. The sample taken for sequencing was sorted CD4+, CD8+, or CD8+CD57+ T cells (not recorded which) from PBMCs. These receptors were obtained from a human donor with aplastic anemia.

J is TRBJ2-1 and V is TRBV7-2; 12 positions match TRBD2. CDR1 and CDR2 from the germline V gene are SGHTA and FQGNSA. Unmatched junction bases numbered 14, after V lost 4 bases and J lost 7 bases. CDR3 length equals 18 residues. CDR3 sequence reads: CASSSVRLTSGSANEQFF. The CDR3 DNA reads TGTGCCAGCAGCTCAGTCCGCCTGACTAGCGGGAGCGCTAATGAGCAGTTCTTC.

The chain carries TRBV15 and TRBJ2-7; D gene ambiguous. The V gene lost 4 bases and the J gene lost 3 bases, with 10 bases spanning the gap. From germline, CDR1 is LNHNV and CDR2 YYDKDF (reference sequence). The length of the CDR3 is 13 residues. CDR3 in amino acids: CATSTPGYYEQYF. In nucleotides, the CDR3 is TGTGCCACCAGCACCCCCGGGTACTACGAGCAGTACTTC.

This clonotype was counted between two and nine times. The chain couples TRBV6-5 to TRBJ1-5, with 7 bases aligning to TRBD1. The germline V gene encodes CDR1 MNHEY and CDR2 SVGAGI. V lost 8 bases to trimming and J lost 6 bases; unmatched junction nucleotides: 13. This CDR3 region has 15 residues. The CDR3: CASGRPGQRTQPQHF. The CDR3 DNA reads TGTGCCAGCGGGAGACCGGGACAGAGGACTCAGCCCCAGCATTTT.

The chain has TRBV3-1 and TRBJ2-3; D may be TRBD1 (6 bases). Deletions cut 6 bases from V and 1 base from J, with 8 bases between. Germline V gives CDR1 LGHDT, CDR2 YNNKEL (reference sequence). This CDR3 has 13 residues. The CDR3 nucleotides read TGTGCCAGCAGTAACAGGGGCACAGATACGCAGTATTTT. The encoded protein is CASSNRGTDTQYF.

This clonotype was counted ten times or more. This rearrangement joins TRBV2 to TRBJ1-1; 7 bases align to TRBD1. The CDR3 consists of 16 residues. Germline CDR1 reads SNHLY; CDR2 reads FYNNEI. V was pared by 1 base and J by 8 bases, with 13 bases of the junction left unmatched. CDR3 DNA: TGTGCCAGCAGTGAAGACTCGGGCGTAGGGGGCGCGGAAGCTTTCTTT. Residues: CASSEDSGVGGAEAFF.

There are many counts of this clonotype. V is TRBV10-2 and J is TRBJ1-1, with 8 bases matching TRBD1. Looked up from germline, CDR1 is WSHSY and CDR2 is SAAADI. This CDR3 has 14 amino acids. Germline trimming cut 7 bases from V and 1 base from J; bases unmatched to any gene: 5. CDR3 DNA: TGCGCCAGCAAGGGGGACAGGCCGAACACTGAAGCTTTCTTT. This gives the protein CASKGDRPNTEAFF.

This clonotype was counted only a few times. The genes are TRBV7-9 and TRBJ1-6, with a tentative D call TRBD1 (5 bases). V lost 3 bases, J lost 14 bases, and 20 bases lay in between. CDR3 size: 15 residues. From germline, CDR1 is SEHNR and CDR2 FQNEAQ (reference sequence). In DNA, the CDR3 is TGTGCCAGCAGCTTCTCGGGGCCTAGCTTAGCGGCCCTCCACTTT. It codes for CASSFSGPSLAALHF.

The chain uses TRBV24-1 and TRBJ1-6; D remains unclear. Germline V gene data show CDR1 as KGHDR and CDR2 as SFDVKD. CDR3 length equals 14 residues. Between the trimmed V and J ends, which lost 4 bases and 7 bases, there was a span of 10 bases. As DNA, the CDR3 is TGTGCCACCAGTGAGGGGAATGGCAATTCACCCCTCCACTTT. Translation gives CATSEGNGNSPLHF.

The chain joins TRBV15 to TRBJ2-7; TRBD1 matches 9 bases. This CDR3 is 15 amino acids long. Unmatched junction bases numbered 8, after V lost 5 bases and J lost 3 bases. Per the germline V gene, CDR1 is LNHNV and CDR2 is YYDKDF (reference sequence). The CDR3 sequence is CATSPSRTGDYEQYF. The CDR3 region has the DNA TGTGCCACCAGCCCCTCTCGGACAGGGGACTACGAGCAGTACTTC.

Comments on this clonotype: One end of the junction does not line up with germline, which may come from a read error. This sequence joins TRBV15 and TRBJ1-3; 10 bases match TRBD1. This CDR3 contains 15 residues. Germline V gives CDR1 LNHNV, CDR2 YYDKDF (reference sequence). CDR3 bases: TGTGCCACCAGCAGAGGGACAGGGGGTGGAAACACCATGTATTTT. Its protein product is CATSRGTGGGNTMYF.

The rearrangement links TRBV9 to TRBJ2-7; TRBD2 agrees at 8 bases. Near its end, the DNA agrees better with TRBJ2-5, so the J call may be wrong. This CDR3 comprises 14 residues. Germline-derived CDR1 and CDR2 are SGDLS and YYNGEE. The CDR3 loop reads CASSVGGATETQYF. The CDR3 nucleotides read TGTGCCAGCAGCGTCGGGGGGGCGACGGAGACCCAGTACTTC.

The chain recombines TRBV7-2 with TRBJ1-1; tentatively, D is TRBD1 (6 bases). V dropped 3 bases and J dropped 10 bases, with 12 bases sitting between them. CDR3 length: 12 residues. CDR1 is SGHTA and CDR2 is FQGNSA in the germline V gene. The DNA of the CDR3 is TGTGCCAGCAGCTTGGAGTGGGGGGCAGCTTTCTTT. As protein: CASSLEWGAAFF.

V and J are TRBV9 and TRBJ2-7; possible D gene TRBD2, 5 bases. Trimming removed 4 bases at V and 0 bases at J, with 11 bases between. The length of the CDR3 is 14 residues. Germline V gene data show CDR1 as SGDLS and CDR2 as YYNGEE. The CDR3 loop reads CASSRARGSYEQYF. The CDR3 DNA reads TGTGCCAGCAGCCGGGCTCGGGGCTCCTACGAGCAGTACTTC.

This sequence joins TRBV2 and TRBJ2-5, with 11 bases that match TRBD2. Germline CDR1 reads SNHLY; CDR2 reads FYNNEI. This CDR3 has 16 amino acids. The V segment lost 7 bases and the J segment 5 bases; nucleotides outside the gene matches: 12. CDR3 sequence reads: CASNKGLAANGETQYF. The DNA of the CDR3 is TGTGCCAGCAACAAGGGACTAGCGGCTAACGGTGAGACCCAGTACTTC.

This clonotype has ten or more counts. V and J are TRBV5-1 and TRBJ1-1; tentatively, D is TRBD1 (5 bases). CDR1 and CDR2 (germline): SGHRS, YFSETQ. The CDR3 is 15 residues long. Trimming removed 3 bases at V and 4 bases at J, with 16 bases between. Here the CDR3 reads CASSSGHHTPTEAFF. CDR3 DNA sequence: TGCGCCAGCAGCTCCGGACACCATACCCCCACTGAAGCTTTCTTT.

The rearrangement joins TRBV7-9 to TRBJ1-1; D gene ambiguous. The CDR3 extends over 15 amino acids. CDR1 is SEHNR, CDR2 FQNEAQ, per germline (reference sequence). Trimming shortened V by 8 bases and J by 1 base, and 17 bases separated the two germline ends. The CDR3 is CASGLYTNRNTEAFF. The CDR3 DNA sequence: TGTGCCAGCGGCCTTTATACTAACAGGAACACTGAAGCTTTCTTT.

In its sample, this clonotype was seen many times. The chain carries TRBV20-1 and TRBJ2-3; D perhaps matches TRBD2 (6 bases). V was clipped by 2 bases and J by 2 bases, with 11 bases between them. The germline gives CDR1 DFQATT, CDR2 SNEGSKA (reference sequence). The CDR3 sequence is 14 residues long. The CDR3 DNA reads TGCAGTGCTAGAAAGGTAGCGGCCACAGATACGCAGTATTTT. As protein: CSARKVAATDTQYF.

The chain is built from TRBV19 and TRBJ2-1, with 9 bases aligning to TRBD1. The germline gives CDR1 LNHDA, CDR2 SQIVND (reference sequence). CDR3 length: 15 residues. J gave up 0 bases and V 8 bases, and 5 bases lay outside the gene matches. As DNA, the CDR3 is TGTGCCAGTTGGACAGGGGAGAGCTCCTACAATGAGCAGTTCTTC. Amino acid sequence: CASWTGESSYNEQFF.

The rearrangement links TRBV9 to TRBJ1-1; no firm D call. Looked up from germline, CDR1 is SGDLS and CDR2 is YYNGEE. The CDR3 loop spans 11 amino acids. V lost 5 bases and J lost 8, with 10 bases in between. The DNA of the CDR3 is TGTGCCAGCAGTTTAGTCGGAGAAGCTTTCTTT. As protein: CASSLVGEAFF.

This clonotype was picked up a small number of times. CDR3 DNA: TGCAGCGTTAATTCACGGAACACTGAAGCTTTCTTT. This codes for CSVNSRNTEAFF. The rearrangement links TRBV29-1 to TRBJ1-1; D not certain. Trimming cost V 5 bases and J 1 base, with 8 bases left between them. There are 12 residues in the CDR3. The germline gives CDR1 SQVTM, CDR2 ANQGSEA.

The V gene is TRBV7-3, the J gene TRBJ2-7, with unresolved D. Trimming took 4 bases from V and 9 from J, leaving 19 bases between them. CDR1 SGHTA and CDR2 FQGTGA come from the germline V gene. The CDR3 loop spans 14 amino acids. The CDR3 is CASSSPPPPQVQYF. The CDR3 coding sequence is TGTGCCAGCAGCTCCCCCCCACCCCCTCAAGTGCAGTACTTC.

The V and J genes are TRBV20-1 and TRBJ2-7; weak D call: TRBD1 (5 bases). Trimming pared 3 bases from V and 0 bases from J, leaving 12 bases between. This CDR3 is 14 amino acids long. From germline, CDR1 is DFQATT and CDR2 SNEGSKA (reference sequence). CDR3 in amino acids: CSASMYRSSYEQYF. The CDR3 bases are TGCAGTGCTAGTATGTACAGGAGCTCCTACGAGCAGTACTTC.

This CDR3 is CATSRDPGPETQYF. CDR3 DNA: TGTGCCACCAGCAGAGATCCGGGACCCGAGACCCAGTACTTC. V gene TRBV15 combines with J gene TRBJ2-5; D may correspond to TRBD1 or TRBD2 (5 bases each). The V gene lost 0 bases and the J gene lost 5 bases, with 10 bases spanning the gap. The CDR3 loop spans 14 amino acids. The V gene's germline CDR1 is LNHNV and CDR2 YYDKDF (reference sequence).

V usage is TRBV7-8 and J usage is TRBJ2-5; 10 bases are a match to TRBD2. The germline V gene encodes CDR1 SGHVS and CDR2 FQNEAQ. V lost 2 bases, J lost 1 base, and 7 bases stayed unmatched. The CDR3 has 17 amino acids. This CDR3 is CASSLWASGSRQETQYF. CDR3 nucleotides: TGTGCCAGCAGCTTATGGGCTAGCGGGAGTCGCCAAGAGACCCAGTACTTC.

The chain combines TRBV20-1 with TRBJ2-3, with D hard to call. CDR1 and CDR2 (germline): DFQATT, SNEGSKA (reference sequence). Trimming cost V 0 bases and J 6 bases, with 10 bases left between them. The CDR3 loop spans 13 amino acids. CDR3 residues: CSARDPQSDTQYF. The CDR3 coding sequence is TGCAGTGCTAGAGACCCCCAGTCCGATACGCAGTATTTT.

This clonotype was seen many times. V gene TRBV5-1 combines with J gene TRBJ1-1; perhaps TRBD1 as D (5 bases). V was cut by 3 bases and J by 8 bases, with 14 bases left in between. There are 13 residues in the CDR3. CDR1 SGHRS and CDR2 YFSETQ come from the germline V gene. The CDR3 reads CASSSGSGLEAFF. In nucleotides, the CDR3 is TGCGCCAGCAGCTCGGGATCGGGGCTAGAAGCTTTCTTT.

This clonotype was recorded many times. The chain has TRBV19 and TRBJ1-1; D uncertain. V was shortened by 3 bases and J by 4 bases, with 18 bases between the two germline ends. Per germline, CDR1 LNHDA and CDR2 SQIVND (reference sequence). The CDR3 totals 16 residues. CDR3 DNA: TGTGCCAGTAGTATTACGGGAGAGTCTCCGAGCACTGAAGCTTTCTTT. Protein sequence: CASSITGESPSTEAFF.

CDR3 bases: TGTGCCAGCAGCTCCCGACACCGTAATGAAAAACTGTTTTTT. It is translated as CASSSRHRNEKLFF. The chain carries TRBV5-4 and TRBJ1-4; D not certain. Trimming pared 3 bases from V and 4 bases from J, leaving 10 bases between. The CDR3 is made up of 14 amino acids. Germline V gene data show CDR1 as SGHNT and CDR2 as YYREEE (reference sequence).